Detailed here is one T cell receptor beta chain. Only in-frame clones appear in the TCRdb table, and some are missing; sequencing was by immunoSEQ multiplex PCR. The repertoire holds around 220,000 clones, with 80% to 90% as singletons. These data belong to a study of blood T cell repertoires in COVID-19. Material: PBMCs or T cells enriched from blood (not recorded which). The TCR originated in a woman between 50 and 59 years old with acute COVID-19.

CDR3 in amino acids: CATRRVSGNTIYF. Written as DNA, the CDR3 is TGTGCAACCAGGAGGGTATCAGGAAACACCATATATTTT. The chain is built from TRBV28 and TRBJ1-3; no clear D gene. The CDR3 is 13 residues long. Germline CDR1 is MDHEN and CDR2 is SYDVKM. Looking up the rest from reference TRBV28 and TRBJ1-3 gives the full variable domain: DVKVTQSSRYLVKRTGEKVFLECVQDMDHENMFWYRQDPGLGLRLIYFSYDVKMKEKGDIPEGYSVSREKKERFSLILESASTNQTSMYLCATRRVSGNTIYFGEGSWLTVV.